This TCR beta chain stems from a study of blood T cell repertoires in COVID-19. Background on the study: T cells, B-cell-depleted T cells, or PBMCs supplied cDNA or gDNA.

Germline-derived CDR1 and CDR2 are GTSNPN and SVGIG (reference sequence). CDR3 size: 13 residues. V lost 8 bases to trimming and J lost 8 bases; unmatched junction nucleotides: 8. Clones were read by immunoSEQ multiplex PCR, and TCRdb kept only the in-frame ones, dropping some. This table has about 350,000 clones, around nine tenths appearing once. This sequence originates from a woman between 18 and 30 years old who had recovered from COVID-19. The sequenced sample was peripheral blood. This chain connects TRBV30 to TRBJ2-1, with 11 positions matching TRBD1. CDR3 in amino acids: CAGRDRGNYEQFF. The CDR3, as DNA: TGTGCCGGCCGGGACAGGGGGAATTATGAGCAGTTCTTC.